The 31 T cell receptor beta chains reported below all come from one sample, sequenced in a study of T cell changes during pregnancy in multiple sclerosis. Using immunoSEQ multiplex PCR, the repertoire was profiled, and TCRdb retains in-frame clones only, with some absent. Here the sample spans roughly 57,000 clones, over 85% being singletons. This sample comprised CD8+ T cells from peripheral blood mononuclear cells, obtained before pregnancy. These receptors all come from a female donor with multiple sclerosis, enrolled in a pregnancy study.

This rearrangement joins TRBV4-3 to TRBJ2-1, with 9 positions matching TRBD2. Germline CDR1 is LGHNA and CDR2 is YSLEER. Trimming removed 5 bases from V and 6 bases from J; junction bases left unmatched: 5. The CDR3 is 14 amino acids. CDR3 coding DNA: TGCGCCAGCAGCAAGGGACTAGCTCCCAATGAGCAGTTCTTC. Translating gives CASSKGLAPNEQFF.

V gene TRBV14 combines with J gene TRBJ1-2; D might be TRBD1 (6 bases). Trimming took off 3 bases at V and 4 bases at J, with 12 bases between the two ends. The CDR3 extends over 14 amino acids. The germline V gene encodes CDR1 SGHDN and CDR2 FVKESK. The CDR3 sequence: CASSHIGQIYGYTF. The CDR3 nucleotides are TGTGCCAGCAGCCACATTGGACAGATCTATGGCTACACCTTC.

The chain's CDR3 is CASSLGQGSSYNEQFF. In DNA, the CDR3 is TGTGCCAGCAGCTTGGGGCAGGGTTCCTCCTACAATGAGCAGTTCTTC. This chain links TRBV7-6 with TRBJ2-1; TRBD1 might be the D (5 bases). Trimming shortened V by 3 bases and J by 0 bases, and 12 bases separated the two germline ends. CDR1 and CDR2 (germline): SGHVS, FNYEAQ. The CDR3 sequence is 16 residues long.

The J gene is TRBJ1-5, the V gene TRBV19; D is possibly TRBD1 (6 bases). V was trimmed by 10 bases and J by 4 bases, leaving 17 bases between them. CDR1 is LNHDA, CDR2 SQIVND, per germline (reference sequence). This CDR3 contains 14 residues. The CDR3 loop reads CATRPRGSNQPQHF. The DNA for the CDR3 is TGTGCCACCCGGCCCAGGGGCTCGAATCAGCCCCAGCATTTT.

A word on this clone: The DNA is omitted, as the CDR3 cannot be located on it reliably, and the CDR3 follows TCRdb's listing. This rearrangement joins TRBV25-1 to TRBJ1-2; the table calls TRBD1, which could not be checked here. From its first to its last residue, the CDR3 has 15 amino acids. Germline V CDR1 and CDR2: MGHDK, SYGVNS. CDR3 loop: CVPAATGEAGYGYTF.

V gene TRBV5-1 combines with J gene TRBJ2-1; D not resolved. Germline CDR1 and CDR2: SGHRS and YFSETQ. Trimming stripped 0 bases from V and 7 bases from J, with 14 bases between. The CDR3 is made up of 15 amino acids. The CDR3 DNA sequence: TGCGCCAGCAGCTTGGAAAAACCCGAACTTAATGAGCAGTTCTTC. Residues: CASSLEKPELNEQFF.

J is TRBJ1-1 and V is TRBV5-6; 11 bases align to TRBD1. This CDR3 is 14 amino acids long. V lost 2 bases, J lost 11 bases, and 8 bases stayed unmatched. The V gene's germline CDR1 is SGHDT and CDR2 YYEEEE. The CDR3 loop reads CASSFGTGGIGAFF. As DNA, the CDR3 is TGTGCCAGCAGCTTTGGGACAGGGGGTATAGGGGCTTTCTTT.

The chain recombines TRBV2 with TRBJ2-1; D is uncertain. The CDR3 has 14 residues. The germline V gene has CDR1 SNHLY and CDR2 FYNNEI. V was pared by 6 bases and J by 12 bases, with 21 bases between. In DNA form, the CDR3 reads TGTGCCAGCAGCTCCCCGGTGGGCCGACCGGCGCAGTTCTTC. Protein sequence: CASSSPVGRPAQFF. Together with reference TRBV2 and TRBJ2-1, the CDR3 gives the full variable domain: EPEVTQTPSHQVTQMGQEVILRCVPISNHLYFYWYRQILGQKVEFLVSFYNNEISEKSEIFDDQFSVERPDGSNFTLKIRSTKLEDSAMYFCASSSPVGRPAQFFGPGTRLTVL.

This rearrangement joins TRBV19 to TRBJ2-2; TRBD1 agrees at 9 bases. CDR3 length: 18 residues. The germline gives CDR1 LNHDA, CDR2 SQIVND (reference sequence). J was trimmed by 1 base and V by 5 bases; bases with no gene match: 11. The CDR3 spells CASSFGQGQWVNTGELFF. In nucleotides, the CDR3 is TGTGCCAGTAGTTTCGGACAGGGGCAGTGGGTGAACACCGGGGAGCTGTTTTTT.

By sample share, this clone is large. The CDR3 bases are TGTGCCAGCAGTGACTCCGCAGGGGGCCACGGGGAGCTGTTTTTT. This codes for CASSDSAGGHGELFF. The gene calls are TRBV6-4 and TRBJ2-2, with 8 bases matching TRBD1. This CDR3 has 15 residues. After removal of 0 bases from V and 7 bases from J, the junction contained 4 bases not matched to a gene. The germline V gene has CDR1 MRHNA and CDR2 SNTAGT.

The chain uses TRBV5-5 and TRBJ2-7; 7 positions match TRBD1. The CDR3 runs 13 residues. Germline assignment: CDR1 SGHKS and CDR2 YYEKEE (reference sequence). J gave up 0 bases and V 5 bases, and 2 bases lay outside the gene matches. In DNA form, the CDR3 reads TGTGCCAGCAGTTGGACAGGCTCCTACGAGCAGTACTTC. Encoded protein: CASSWTGSYEQYF. The entire variable domain, with the rest obtained from reference TRBV5-5 and TRBJ2-7, is as follows: DAGVTQSPTHLIKTRGQQVTLRCSPISGHKSVSWYQQVLGQGPQFIFQYYEKEERGRGNFPDRFSARQFPNYSSELNVNALLLGDSALYLCASSWTGSYEQYFGPGTRLTVT.

The chain joins TRBV5-6 to TRBJ1-2, with D perhaps TRBD1 (5 bases). CDR3 length equals 15 residues. Germline loops: CDR1 SGHDT, CDR2 YYEEEE. The germline V and J ends were trimmed by 4 bases and 4 bases, with 17 bases remaining between them. This chain's CDR3 is CASSVGPGISYGYTF. DNA for the CDR3: TGTGCCAGCAGCGTCGGGCCAGGGATCTCCTATGGCTACACCTTC.

This rearrangement joins TRBV4-3 to TRBJ2-5; tentative D call: TRBD1 (6 bases). CDR3 size: 15 residues. Trimming removed 0 bases at V and 0 bases at J, with 8 bases between. Per germline, CDR1 LGHNA and CDR2 YSLEER. CDR3 protein: CASSQDAGDQETQYF. CDR3 in DNA: TGCGCCAGCAGCCAAGATGCAGGGGACCAAGAGACCCAGTACTTC.

The chain recombines TRBV27 with TRBJ1-4; 7 bases are a match to TRBD1. The V gene end was trimmed by 4 bases and the J gene end by 7 bases; junction bases not matched to a gene: 12. The CDR3 runs to 16 residues. Germline CDR1 reads MNHEY; CDR2 reads SMNVEV (reference sequence). CDR3 coding DNA: TGTGCCAGCAGTTCACTACCTCAAGGGGGCCCTGAAAAACTGTTTTTT. Translated: CASSSLPQGGPEKLFF.

The chain recombines TRBV7-3 with TRBJ2-1; 7 bases are a match to TRBD1. Germline-derived CDR1 and CDR2 are SGHTA and FQGTGA. There are 15 residues in the CDR3. Unmatched junction bases numbered 11, after V lost 0 bases and J lost 12 bases. DNA of the CDR3: TGTGCCAGCAGCTTAACCAACAACGTTAGGGACAGGCAGTTCTTC. This encodes CASSLTNNVRDRQFF.

The chain links TRBV13 to TRBJ2-7, with D maybe TRBD1 (6 bases). The V end lost 4 bases, the J end lost 1 base, and 11 bases lay between the germline ends. CDR3 length equals 14 residues. Per germline, CDR1 PRHDT and CDR2 FYEKMQ (reference sequence). This chain's CDR3 is CASSSPDRSYEQYF. CDR3 bases: TGTGCCAGCAGCTCTCCGGACAGATCCTACGAGCAGTACTTC.

The chain uses TRBV30 and TRBJ2-1; D is possibly TRBD1 (6 bases). CDR3 length: 11 residues. Germline lookup yields CDR1 GTSNPN and CDR2 SVGIG (reference sequence). The V and J ends lost 1 base and 10 bases respectively, with 8 bases between them. The CDR3 sequence is CAWSGGPEQFF. Written as DNA, the CDR3 is TGTGCCTGGAGTGGGGGGCCCGAGCAGTTCTTC.

The V and J genes are TRBV14 and TRBJ2-7; D is ambiguous. The CDR3 consists of 13 residues. CDR1 and CDR2 from the germline V gene are SGHDN and FVKESK. V was trimmed by 6 bases and J by 2 bases, leaving 11 bases between them. The chain's CDR3 is CASRLTGTYEQYF. CDR3 in DNA: TGTGCCAGCAGACTGACGGGTACCTACGAGCAGTACTTC. The full variable domain, in which reference TRBV14 and TRBJ2-7 provide the parts outside the CDR3, is EAGVTQFPSHSVIEKGQTVTLRCDPISGHDNLYWYRRVMGKEIKFLLHFVKESKQDESGMPNNRFLAERTGGTYSTLKVQPAELEDSGVYFCASRLTGTYEQYFGPGTRLTVT.

The chain combines TRBV6-4 with TRBJ1-6; 8 positions match TRBD1. V lost 5 bases, J lost 6 bases, and 3 bases stayed unmatched. Germline V gene data show CDR1 as MRHNA and CDR2 as SNTAGT. The CDR3 extends over 14 amino acids. The chain's CDR3 is CASSSGQGNSPLHF. CDR3 nucleotide sequence: TGTGCCAGCAGTTCCGGACAGGGTAATTCACCCCTCCACTTT.

This clone is termed medium-sized (0.01 to 0.1%). The V call is TRBV30, the J call TRBJ2-2; TRBD2 agrees at 10 bases. This CDR3 region has 15 residues. Per the germline V gene, CDR1 is GTSNPN and CDR2 is SVGIG (reference sequence). Trimming took 2 bases from V and 3 from J; bases not matched to a gene: 3. As DNA, the CDR3 is TGTGCCTGGAGTAGCGGGGGGGCCGACACCGGGGAGCTGTTTTTT. Residues: CAWSSGGADTGELFF.

This clone has only one observation. V usage is TRBV29-1 and J usage is TRBJ1-2, with 7 bases fitting TRBD1. Germline V lookup: CDR1 SQVTM, CDR2 ANQGSEA. CDR3 length: 17 amino acids. Trimming cost V 7 bases and J 0 bases; bases outside gene matches: 17. The CDR3 loop is CSDLFWWDSGSNYGYTF. CDR3 in DNA: TGCAGCGACCTTTTCTGGTGGGACAGTGGATCTAACTATGGCTACACCTTC.

This clone was found a few times. V gene TRBV11-2 combines with J gene TRBJ2-7; D possibly corresponds to TRBD2 (6 bases). Per germline, CDR1 SGHAT and CDR2 FQNNGV. CDR3 length equals 12 residues. Trimming left V 6 bases short and J 7 bases short, with 13 bases between. The CDR3 region is CASSRTGDEQYF. The CDR3 DNA sequence: TGTGCCAGCAGTCGGACGGGGGATGAGCAGTACTTC.

The V gene is TRBV7-6, the J gene TRBJ1-2; D perhaps matches TRBD1 (5 bases). The V end was cut by 0 bases, the J end by 8 bases, with 13 bases between. The CDR3 is made up of 14 amino acids. Germline-derived CDR1 and CDR2 are SGHVS and FNYEAQ. The CDR3 spells CASSLAGPGDGYTF. In nucleotides, the CDR3 is TGTGCCAGCAGCTTAGCGGGACCGGGGGACGGCTACACCTTC.

This CDR3 is CASSITGTEAFF. The CDR3 coding sequence is TGTGCCAGTAGTATAACCGGGACAGAAGCTTTCTTT. The V gene is TRBV19, the J gene TRBJ1-1; perhaps TRBD1 as D (6 bases). The V end lost 2 bases, the J end lost 8 bases, and 9 bases lay between the germline ends. CDR1 is LNHDA and CDR2 is SQIVND in the germline V gene (reference sequence). This CDR3 has 12 amino acids. Using reference TRBV19 and TRBJ1-1 for the parts outside the CDR3, the full variable domain is DGGITQSPKYLFRKEGQNVTLSCEQNLNHDAMYWYRQDPGQGLRLIYYSQIVNDFQKGDIAEGYSVSREKKESFPLTVTSAQKNPTAFYLCASSITGTEAFFGQGTRLTVV.

The rearrangement uses TRBV15 and TRBJ2-7; weak D call: TRBD2 (5 bases). This CDR3 has 14 amino acids. Germline loops: CDR1 LNHNV, CDR2 YYDKDF (reference sequence). V lost 5 bases and J lost 0, with 11 bases in between. In nucleotides, the CDR3 is TGTGCCACCAGCCCTGGGAGCGGCTCCTACGAGCAGTACTTC. This gives the protein CATSPGSGSYEQYF.

The chain combines TRBV29-1 with TRBJ1-1, with 9 bases that match TRBD1. Per germline, CDR1 SQVTM and CDR2 ANQGSEA. The CDR3 covers 16 residues. The junction had 12 bases not matched to a gene; V was cut back by 6 bases and J by 1 base. CDR3 coding DNA: TGCAGCGTCCCGGACAGGGGTGTTTGGACGAACACTGAAGCTTTCTTT. It encodes CSVPDRGVWTNTEAFF.

The chain joins TRBV29-1 to TRBJ1-1, with TRBD1 as a possible D gene (6 bases). Germline CDR1 is SQVTM and CDR2 is ANQGSEA. The CDR3 loop spans 12 amino acids. Trimming removed 7 bases at V and 0 bases at J, with 9 bases between. Here the CDR3 reads CSAGQLNTEAFF. The CDR3 DNA follows: TGCAGCGCCGGACAGTTGAACACTGAAGCTTTCTTT. The full variable domain, in which reference TRBV29-1 and TRBJ1-1 provide the parts outside the CDR3, is SAVISQKPSRDICQRGTSLTIQCQVDSQVTMMFWYRQQPGQSLTLIATANQGSEATYESGFVIDKFPISRPNLTFSTLTVSNMSPEDSSIYLCSAGQLNTEAFFGQGTRLTVV.

The chain uses TRBV27 and TRBJ1-2; 11 bases fit TRBD1. V lost 3 bases and J lost 6; bases outside the gene matches: 6. There are 15 residues in the CDR3. Per germline, CDR1 MNHEY and CDR2 SMNVEV (reference sequence). CDR3 in DNA: TGTGCCAGCAGTTTCGGGACAGGGGGAAGCAATGGCTACACCTTC. Translating it yields CASSFGTGGSNGYTF.

This chain links TRBV15 with TRBJ2-3, with 9 bases matching TRBD2. Germline V gives CDR1 LNHNV, CDR2 YYDKDF (reference sequence). The CDR3 sequence is 16 residues long. V lost 5 bases and J lost 3; bases outside the gene matches: 9. The CDR3 loop is CATSVGGGGATDTQYF. The CDR3, as DNA: TGTGCCACCAGCGTAGGCGGGGGGGGCGCGACAGATACGCAGTATTTT.

The J gene is TRBJ2-7, the V gene TRBV6-5; tentatively, D is TRBD1 (6 bases). The CDR3 extends over 12 amino acids. Trimming shortened V by 6 bases and J by 6 bases, and 12 bases separated the two germline ends. From germline, CDR1 is MNHEY and CDR2 SVGAGI. CDR3 DNA sequence: TGTGCCAGCAGGTCTACAGGGTTCGAGCAGTACTTC. Translated: CASRSTGFEQYF.

The chain uses TRBV7-9 and TRBJ1-1, with D unresolved. Germline CDR1 SEHNR, CDR2 FQNEAQ (reference sequence). The CDR3 spans 15 residues. V dropped 1 base and J dropped 3 bases, with 12 bases sitting between them. CDR3 residues: CASSLGAAGYTEAFF. CDR3 DNA sequence: TGTGCCAGCAGCTTAGGCGCCGCCGGGTACACTGAAGCTTTCTTT.